Sequencing of this T cell receptor beta chain was carried out in a study of cytomegalovirus exposure and HLA in healthy donors. Study observations and caveats: Another analysis was done later, and it associated 15,000 or so TCR beta sequences with HLA alleles at 0.05 false discovery rate.

V shed 3 bases, J shed 6 bases, and the junction held 3 bases outside the gene matches. Germline V gene data show CDR1 as SQVTM and CDR2 as ANQGSEA. The CDR3 is 14 amino acids. This clone appeared a few times. Its antigen is not known. The PCR employed 60 Vbeta primers together with 13 Jbeta primers. Generated by immunoSEQ multiplex PCR, the TCRdb table keeps only in-frame clones and is missing some. The top ten clones hold approximately 3.6% of a sample with some 93,000 clones, approximately 80% of them seen once. The sequenced sample was PBMCs. The sequence derives from a man between 50 and 59 years old in good health and CMV-seronegative. The chain is built from TRBV29-1 and TRBJ2-2; 11 nucleotides line up with TRBD2. The DNA of the CDR3 is TGCAGCGTTGATACTAGCGGGAGCTCCGGGGAGCTGTTTTTT. Translated: CSVDTSGSSGELFF.